This T cell receptor beta chain emerged from a study of OX40 agonist ivuxolimab in advanced cancers. Across the whole study: Ivuxolimab, which patients received intravenously every 2 weeks, was dosed at 0.01 to 10 mg/kg. Patients were roughly 87% male with ages roughly 20 to 90, mean around 58. Three patients, one with hepatocellular carcinoma and two with cutaneous melanoma, achieved partial responses. Overall study findings and caveats: The mean number of expanded clones was higher in CD8+ T cells than in CD4+.

By share of the sample, this clone is medium-sized. Its antigen is undetermined. Other DNA sequences from this sample encode an identical CDR3 as well. The V gene end was trimmed by 6 bases and the J gene end by 0 bases; junction bases not matched to a gene: 6. The CDR3 covers 15 residues. Germline V lookup: CDR1 MNHNS, CDR2 SASEGT. Profiling relied on immunoSEQ multiplex PCR, and the TCRdb table lists in-frame clones only, not all of them. Of 42,000 or so clones detected, more than 75% appear once; the ten largest clones hold about 15%. This TCR derives from an adult with an advanced solid tumor such as melanoma, head and neck, liver or kidney cancer. The source material was CD4+ or CD8+ T cells sorted from blood, sampled in a trial of the OX40 agonist ivuxolimab. The genes are TRBV6-1 and TRBJ1-2; TRBD1 agrees at 8 bases. The CDR3 DNA follows: TGTGCCAGCAGCGTCGGACAGGGCCCTAACTATGGCTACACCTTC. Its translation: CASSVGQGPNYGYTF.